What follows describes a single T cell receptor beta chain. The table lists this clonotype with many counts. Its antigen is still unknown. Base qualities are not recorded, but no much larger clone differs from it by a single base. Ophthalmopathy patients had moderately to severely active disease, with a Clinical Activity Score of 3 or more, a NOSPECS grade of 4 or more, and a disease duration of less than 3 months. Exclusion was applied to patients with uncontrolled infections, other autoimmune diseases, pregnancy or lactation. Diagnoses relied on clinical symptoms, serum thyroxine and TRAb, thyroid ultrasound and orbital computed tomography. PBMCs were isolated from around 10 ml of fresh peripheral blood by Ficoll-Paque density gradient centrifugation. Total RNA was extracted with Trizol reagent, and quality was checked on an Agilent 2100 Bioanalyzer. Germline trimming amounts to 5 bases on V and 8 bases on J, with 8 as the count of junction bases outside the gene matches. Reading from cysteine to phenylalanine, the CDR3 counts 15 amino acids. The entry retains the CDR3 DNA only, 45 bases that are in frame from base 1.

The data derive from a study of T cells in Graves' hyperthyroidism and ophthalmopathy (dated by TCRdb to 2018 to 2020). About the study as a whole: Peripheral blood samples were taken at initial diagnosis, before any treatment was given. Thyroid tissue and blood T-cell repertoires from about six Graves' hyperthyroidism patients were also compared in the study. Prospective prediction of ophthalmopathy was tested in an independent validation cohort of fewer than 20 hyperthyroidism patients and approximately 17 patients who later progressed to ophthalmopathy. After blood sampling, hyperthyroidism patients were treated with methimazole at a starting dose of 30 mg daily, and ophthalmopathy patients were treated with high-dose intravenous methylprednisolone. TCR V-J signatures able to tell the groups apart were searched for in a discovery cohort of 100 patients, of whom 43 had Graves' ophthalmopathy and 55 to 60 had stable Graves' hyperthyroidism. For training and testing, the 80 to 100 patients in the discovery cohort were randomly divided in a 7:3 ratio. The paper describes TCR Vbeta CDR3 sequencing of 130 to 150 peripheral blood samples, made up of 43 ophthalmopathy patients, some 80 hyperthyroidism patients and about 17 progressor patients. Here is what the overall study found, with its caveats: No statistical method was used to set the sample size in advance, and investigators knew the group allocation. A model built on a 13 V-J signature distinguished ophthalmopathy from stable hyperthyroidism, reaching about 88% sensitivity and around 82% specificity in cross-validation and 80%/75% in testing. In validation, progression to ophthalmopathy was predicted by the model with more than 65% sensitivity and approximately 78% specificity, a median of roughly 6 months before onset. Most expanded thyroid clonotypes (frequency above 0.001) were also found in blood, which suggests that blood repertoires may mirror thyroid immune responses.

Amplification of TCR beta CDR3 regions was carried out from RNA transcripts. For the first round of RT-PCR on the TCR CDR3, the HTBI primer set was used together with the Qiagen OneStep RT-PCR kit. A second multiplex PCR round built the libraries, followed by size selection and purification. Libraries were sequenced paired-end with 100 bp reads on an Illumina HiSeq2000. The source study handled its data this way. SOAPnuke was used to process the raw data, with reads discarded if the reads contained adapters or uncalled bases, had a mean Phred below 15, or lacked an exact constant-primer or identifier match. COPE v1.2.5 was used to merge the high-quality paired reads, and each unique nucleotide sequence was defined as a clonotype. Clonotypes were aligned to IMGT TRBV, TRBD and TRBJ reference segments using MiTCR v1.1. The analysis included only V-J combinations with a frequency above 0.0001, which together covered 99% to 99.2% of the repertoires. A TCS score was defined as the ratio of F50 (clonal expansion) to E x V (chaos), with BLOSUM62-based TCRdist applied between CDR3 peptides within each V-J. Welch's t-statistics and random forest reduced 500 to 650 V-J features to 10 to 15, which were used in a naive Bayes classifier (R e1071). TCRdb reprocessing: public reads trimmed at Q25 with fastp, clones called with MiXCR, in-frame beta chains kept. Rows matching on CDR3 protein sequence are summarized as one entry with the most common DNA and genes. TCRdb, not the authors, supplied the V and J calls. The sample includes a few hundred thousand distinct CDR3 sequences, with approximately 14% observed a single time. The ten largest clonotypes hold roughly 19% of the sample.

The receptor was derived from a woman aged 60 to 75 with Graves' ophthalmopathy. The rearrangement combines TRBV12-3 or TRBV12-4 with TRBJ2-1; 11 central bases correspond to TRBD2. Sequencing was done on a sample of blood. The DNA sequence is given as TGTGCCAGCAGTCCTAGCGGGAGGTCGATTCATGAGCAGTTCTTC. Its protein product is CASSPSGRSIHEQFF.